The source of this T cell receptor beta chain is a study of T-cell reconstitution after alpha-beta-depleted transplantation in children. Regarding the study as a whole: At the one-year point after transplant, T-cell counts and TCRbeta diversity were found to come mostly from T cells that had been newly produced. Surviving recipient T cells and intrathymic progenitors accounted for some patients' high TCRbeta diversity at day 60.

Preparation of the TCRbeta library was carried out with unique molecular identifiers. Each CDR3 protein gets one entry after TCRdb re-called the PCR reads with MiXCR. The data show 95,000 to 150,000 distinct CDR3 sequences, 23% seen once. Note on this clonotype: Its antigen is unknown.

The receptor comes from a male patient aged 2 to 10 who had a stem cell transplant for chronic granulomatous disease, so the T cells may come from the graft donor. The source was PBMCs, mostly from graft donor cells, collected 180 days after TCRalphabeta/CD19-depleted stem cell transplant.

The CDR3 reads CSAAFGQGSSYEQYF. For the CDR3, the DNA is TGCAGTGCTGCCTTTGGACAGGGTAGCTCCTACGAGCAGTACTTC. V usage is TRBV20-1 and J usage is TRBJ2-7; 8 nucleotides align to TRBD1. The ends lost 5 bases at V and 0 bases at J; junction bases unmatched: 9. Germline V CDR1 and CDR2: DFQATT, SNEGSKA (reference sequence). CDR3 size: 15 residues.